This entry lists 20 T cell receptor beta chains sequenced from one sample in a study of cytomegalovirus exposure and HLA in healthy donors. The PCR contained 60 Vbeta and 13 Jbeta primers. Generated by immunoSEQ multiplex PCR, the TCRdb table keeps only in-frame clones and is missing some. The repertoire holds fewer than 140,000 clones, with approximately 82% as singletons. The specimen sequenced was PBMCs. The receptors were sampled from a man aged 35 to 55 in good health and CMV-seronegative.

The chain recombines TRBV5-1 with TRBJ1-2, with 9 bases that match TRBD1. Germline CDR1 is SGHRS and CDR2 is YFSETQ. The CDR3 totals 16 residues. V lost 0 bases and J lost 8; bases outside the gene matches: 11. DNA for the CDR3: TGCGCCAGCAGCTTGGAGGGGGCTACAGGGGGCAAAGGCTACACCTTC. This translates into CASSLEGATGGKGYTF. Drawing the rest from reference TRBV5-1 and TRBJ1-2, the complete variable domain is KAGVTQTPRYLIKTRGQQVTLSCSPISGHRSVSWYQQTPGQGLQFLFEYFSETQRNKGNFPGRFSGRQFSNSRSEMNVSTLELGDSALYLCASSLEGATGGKGYTFGSGTRLTVV.

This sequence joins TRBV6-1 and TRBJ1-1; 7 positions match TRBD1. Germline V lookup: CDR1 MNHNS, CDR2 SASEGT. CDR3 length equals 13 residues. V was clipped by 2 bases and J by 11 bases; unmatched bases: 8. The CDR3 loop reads CASSERTGFIAFF. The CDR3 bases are TGTGCCAGCAGTGAAAGGACAGGATTTATCGCTTTCTTT.

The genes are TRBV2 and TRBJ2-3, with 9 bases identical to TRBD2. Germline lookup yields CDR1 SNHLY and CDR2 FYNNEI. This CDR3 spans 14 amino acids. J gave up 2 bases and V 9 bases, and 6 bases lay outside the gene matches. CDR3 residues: CASLAGINTDTQYF. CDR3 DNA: TGTGCCAGTCTAGCGGGGATCAACACAGATACGCAGTATTTT. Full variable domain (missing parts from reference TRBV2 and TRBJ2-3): EPEVTQTPSHQVTQMGQEVILRCVPISNHLYFYWYRQILGQKVEFLVSFYNNEISEKSEIFDDQFSVERPDGSNFTLKIRSTKLEDSAMYFCASLAGINTDTQYFGPGTRLTVL.

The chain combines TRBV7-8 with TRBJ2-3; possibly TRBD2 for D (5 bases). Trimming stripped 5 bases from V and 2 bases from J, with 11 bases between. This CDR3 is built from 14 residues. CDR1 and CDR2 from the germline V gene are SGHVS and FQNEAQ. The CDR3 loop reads CASSKLGNTDTQYF. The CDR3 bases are TGTGCCAGCAGCAAACTAGGAAACACAGATACGCAGTATTTT.

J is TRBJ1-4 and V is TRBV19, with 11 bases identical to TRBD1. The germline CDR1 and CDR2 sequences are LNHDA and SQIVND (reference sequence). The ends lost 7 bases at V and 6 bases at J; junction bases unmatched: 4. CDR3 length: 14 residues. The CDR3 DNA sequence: TGTGCCAGTACCCGGACAGGGGGCGATGAAAAACTGTTTTTT. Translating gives CASTRTGGDEKLFF.

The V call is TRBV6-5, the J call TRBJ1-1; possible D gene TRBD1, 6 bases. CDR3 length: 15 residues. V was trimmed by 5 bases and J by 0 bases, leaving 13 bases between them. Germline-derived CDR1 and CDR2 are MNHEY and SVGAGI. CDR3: CASSPLDRLNTEAFF. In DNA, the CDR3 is TGTGCCAGCAGTCCATTAGACAGGTTGAACACTGAAGCTTTCTTT.

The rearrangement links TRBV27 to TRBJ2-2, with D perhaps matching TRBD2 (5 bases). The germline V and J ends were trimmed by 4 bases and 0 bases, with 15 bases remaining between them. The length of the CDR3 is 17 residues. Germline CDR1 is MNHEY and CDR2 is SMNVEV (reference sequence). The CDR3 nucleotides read TGTGCCAGCAGTTCCGACCGGGGATACGCGAACACCGGGGAGCTGTTTTTT. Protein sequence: CASSSDRGYANTGELFF.

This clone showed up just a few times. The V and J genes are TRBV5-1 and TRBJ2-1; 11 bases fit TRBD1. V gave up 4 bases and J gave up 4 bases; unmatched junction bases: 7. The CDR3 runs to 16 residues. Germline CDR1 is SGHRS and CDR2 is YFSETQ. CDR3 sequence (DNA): TGCGCCAGCAGCCGGGGACAGGGGGTAGGGTACAATGAGCAGTTCTTC. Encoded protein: CASSRGQGVGYNEQFF.

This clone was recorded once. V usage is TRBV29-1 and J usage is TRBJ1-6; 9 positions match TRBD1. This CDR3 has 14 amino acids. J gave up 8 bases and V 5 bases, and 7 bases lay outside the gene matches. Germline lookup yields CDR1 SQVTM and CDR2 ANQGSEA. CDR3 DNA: TGCAGCGTTTCGACAGGGGGAAGTGATTCACCCCTCCACTTT. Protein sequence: CSVSTGGSDSPLHF.

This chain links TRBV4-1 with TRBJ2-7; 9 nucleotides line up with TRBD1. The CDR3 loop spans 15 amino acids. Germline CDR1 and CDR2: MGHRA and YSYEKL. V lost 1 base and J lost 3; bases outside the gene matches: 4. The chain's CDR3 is CASSQGRTGDYEQYF. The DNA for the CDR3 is TGCGCCAGCAGCCAAGGTCGGACAGGGGACTACGAGCAGTACTTC.

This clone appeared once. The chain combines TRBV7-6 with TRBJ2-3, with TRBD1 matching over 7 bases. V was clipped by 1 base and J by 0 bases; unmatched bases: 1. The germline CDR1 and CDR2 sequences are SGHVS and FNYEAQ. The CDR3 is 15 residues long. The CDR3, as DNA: TGTGCCAGCAGCTTAGGGGACAGAAGCACAGATACGCAGTATTTT. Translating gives CASSLGDRSTDTQYF.

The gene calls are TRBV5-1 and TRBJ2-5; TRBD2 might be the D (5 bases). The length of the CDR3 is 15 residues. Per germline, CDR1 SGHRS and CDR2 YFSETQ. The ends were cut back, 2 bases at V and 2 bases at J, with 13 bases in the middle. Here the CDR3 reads CASSFTGRKQETQYF. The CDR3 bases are TGCGCCAGCAGCTTCACGGGAAGAAAGCAAGAGACCCAGTACTTC.

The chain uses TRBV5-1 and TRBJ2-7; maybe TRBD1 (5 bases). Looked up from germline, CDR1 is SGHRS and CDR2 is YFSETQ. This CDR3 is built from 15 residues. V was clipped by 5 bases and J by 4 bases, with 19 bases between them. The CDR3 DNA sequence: TGCGCCAGCAGACCTGACAGTACCCTCAGGTACGAGCAGTACTTC. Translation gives CASRPDSTLRYEQYF. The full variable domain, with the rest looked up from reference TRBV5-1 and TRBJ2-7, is KAGVTQTPRYLIKTRGQQVTLSCSPISGHRSVSWYQQTPGQGLQFLFEYFSETQRNKGNFPGRFSGRQFSNSRSEMNVSTLELGDSALYLCASRPDSTLRYEQYFGPGTRLTVT.

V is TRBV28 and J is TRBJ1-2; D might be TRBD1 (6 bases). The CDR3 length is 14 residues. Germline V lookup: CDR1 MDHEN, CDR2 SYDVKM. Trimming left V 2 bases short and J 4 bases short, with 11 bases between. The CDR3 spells CASSLAGTPYGYTF. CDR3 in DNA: TGTGCCAGCAGTTTAGCCGGGACACCCTATGGCTACACCTTC.

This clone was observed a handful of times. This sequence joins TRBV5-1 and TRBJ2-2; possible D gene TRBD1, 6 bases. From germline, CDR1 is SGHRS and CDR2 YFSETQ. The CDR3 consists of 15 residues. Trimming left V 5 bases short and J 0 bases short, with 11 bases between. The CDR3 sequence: CASRKQGSNTGELFF. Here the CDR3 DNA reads TGCGCCAGCAGGAAACAGGGATCGAACACCGGGGAGCTGTTTTTT.

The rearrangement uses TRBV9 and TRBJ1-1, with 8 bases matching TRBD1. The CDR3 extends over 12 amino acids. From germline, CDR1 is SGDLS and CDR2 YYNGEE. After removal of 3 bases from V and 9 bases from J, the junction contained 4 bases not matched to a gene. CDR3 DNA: TGTGCCAGCAGCGGTACAGGGGGAAAAGCTTTCTTT. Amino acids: CASSGTGGKAFF.

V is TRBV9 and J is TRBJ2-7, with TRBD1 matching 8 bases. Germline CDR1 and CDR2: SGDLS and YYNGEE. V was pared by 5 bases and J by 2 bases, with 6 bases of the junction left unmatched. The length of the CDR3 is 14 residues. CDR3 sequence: CASSPRTGPYEQYF. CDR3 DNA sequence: TGTGCCAGCAGTCCGAGGACAGGGCCCTACGAGCAGTACTTC.

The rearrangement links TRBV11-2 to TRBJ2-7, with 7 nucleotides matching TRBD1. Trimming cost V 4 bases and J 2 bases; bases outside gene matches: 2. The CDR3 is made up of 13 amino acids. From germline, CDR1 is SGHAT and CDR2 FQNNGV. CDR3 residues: CASSWDSPYEQYF. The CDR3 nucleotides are TGTGCCAGCAGCTGGGACAGTCCCTACGAGCAGTACTTC. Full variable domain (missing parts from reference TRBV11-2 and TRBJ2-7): EAGVAQSPRYKIIEKRQSVAFWCNPISGHATLYWYQQILGQGPKLLIQFQNNGVVDDSQLPKDRFSAERLKGVDSTLKIQPAKLEDSAVYLCASSWDSPYEQYFGPGTRLTVT.

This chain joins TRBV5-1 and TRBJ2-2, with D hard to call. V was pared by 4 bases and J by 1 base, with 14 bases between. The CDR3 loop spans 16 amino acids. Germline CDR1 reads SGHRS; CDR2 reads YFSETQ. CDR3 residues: CASSRGGPQNTGELFF. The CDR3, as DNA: TGCGCCAGCAGCCGTGGCGGTCCACAGAACACCGGGGAGCTGTTTTTT.

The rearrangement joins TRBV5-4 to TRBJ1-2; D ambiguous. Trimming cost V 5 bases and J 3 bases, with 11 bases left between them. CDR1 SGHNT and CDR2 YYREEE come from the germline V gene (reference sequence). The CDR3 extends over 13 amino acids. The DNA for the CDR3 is TGTGCCAGCAGAACGGGGTACGACTATGGCTACACCTTC. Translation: CASRTGYDYGYTF.